This passage covers 20 T cell receptor beta chains from one sample sequenced in a study of CD8+CD57+ T cells in acquired aplastic anemia. The template used for profiling TCR beta VDJ and CDR3 was genomic DNA. TCRdb analysed the reads with MiXCR anew, one entry per CDR3 protein. The top ten clones hold about 8.3% of a sample with some 68,000 distinct CDR3 sequences, 45% to 55% of them seen once. The sequenced material came from sorted CD4+, CD8+, or CD8+CD57+ T cells (not recorded which) from PBMCs. The receptors here all came from a human donor in good health, serving as a control.

To note about this clonotype: At one end, the junction sequence differs from germline, possibly due to a read error. This chain links TRBV20-1 with TRBJ1-3; the D is unclear. Germline CDR1 reads DFQATT; CDR2 reads SNEGSKA (reference sequence). This CDR3 contains 13 residues. CDR3 in amino acids: CSASTGSGNTICF. CDR3 DNA sequence: TGCAGTGCTTCGACTGGTTCTGGGAACACCATATGTTTT.

This chain joins TRBV30 and TRBJ1-1; the match to TRBD1 covers 7 bases. CDR3 length: 14 amino acids. The germline gives CDR1 GTSNPN, CDR2 SVGIG (reference sequence). Germline trimming cut 3 bases from V and 2 bases from J; bases unmatched to any gene: 6. CDR3 protein: CAWRKGGSNTEAFF. DNA for the CDR3: TGTGCCTGGAGGAAAGGGGGCTCAAACACTGAAGCTTTCTTT.

This clonotype was counted between two and nine times. The chain carries TRBV7-6 and TRBJ2-3, with unresolved D. Germline V lookup: CDR1 SGHVS, CDR2 FNYEAQ. V was shortened by 2 bases and J by 4 bases, with 7 bases between the two germline ends. CDR3 length equals 13 residues. CDR3 sequence reads: CASSLSPSDTQYF. Here the CDR3 DNA reads TGTGCCAGCAGCTTATCCCCCTCAGATACGCAGTATTTT.

This clonotype occurred many times. The rearrangement joins TRBV6-1 to TRBJ1-5, with D hard to call. Germline assignment: CDR1 MNHNS and CDR2 SASEGT. V gave up 4 bases and J gave up 4 bases, with 14 bases separating them. The CDR3 length is 15 residues. CDR3 amino acids: CASSAQVARNQPQHF. CDR3 DNA sequence: TGTGCCAGCAGTGCGCAGGTGGCCCGGAATCAGCCCCAGCATTTT.

As concerns this clonotype: The junction and the germline gene differ at one end; a read error may be behind it. This chain links TRBV2 with TRBJ2-7, with D perhaps matching TRBD2 (6 bases). Germline V CDR1 and CDR2: SNHLY, FYNNEI. The CDR3 covers 10 residues. CDR3 amino acids: CASRGNGQCF. Here the CDR3 DNA reads TGTGCCAGCCGGGGGAACGGGCAGTGCTTC.

The chain uses TRBV29-1 and TRBJ2-1; 8 bases are shared with TRBD1. The V gene end was trimmed by 4 bases and the J gene end by 4 bases; junction bases not matched to a gene: 9. Germline V gene sequence: CDR1 SQVTM, CDR2 ANQGSEA. This CDR3 contains 15 residues. CDR3 protein: CSVGGQENAYNEQFF. CDR3 nucleotides: TGCAGCGTTGGGGGACAGGAAAACGCATACAATGAGCAGTTCTTC.

A note on this clonotype: This may come from a read error, since a much larger clone is one base off. Because the CDR3 is missing its conserved closing phenylalanine or tryptophan, this is likely a read error. This chain joins TRBV6-5 and TRBJ1-1, with TRBD1 identical over 8 bases. V lost 2 bases to trimming and J lost 10 bases; unmatched junction nucleotides: 6. The germline V gene encodes CDR1 MNHEY and CDR2 SVGAGI. This CDR3 is built from 13 residues. The CDR3 sequence: CASSYAGGIGAFS. The CDR3 bases are TGTGCCAGCAGTTACGCAGGGGGCATAGGAGCTTTCTCT.

This chain connects TRBV2 to TRBJ1-5; D may be TRBD1 (5 bases). Trimming cost V 7 bases and J 1 base, with 17 bases left between them. The germline CDR1 and CDR2 sequences are SNHLY and FYNNEI. The CDR3 extends over 16 amino acids. CDR3 bases: TGTGCCAGCAACTCTAGGGGAGGGACCAGCAATCAGCCCCAGCATTTT. Amino acid sequence: CASNSRGGTSNQPQHF.

Concerning this clonotype itself: The junction shows a germline mismatch at one end, possibly a read error. The V and J genes are TRBV29-1 and TRBJ2-2; possibly TRBD2 for D (6 bases). Germline V CDR1 and CDR2: SQVTM, ANQGSEA. The CDR3 loop spans 14 amino acids. CDR3 amino acids: CSVEGGESTGELFF. CDR3 DNA sequence: TGCAGCGTAGAAGGAGGGGAGAGCACCGGGGAGCTGTTTTTT.

V and J are TRBV29-1 and TRBJ2-1; the match to TRBD1 covers 11 bases. The CDR3 loop spans 13 amino acids. In germline, CDR1 is SQVTM, CDR2 ANQGSEA. V shed 4 bases and J 9 bases; nucleotides not matched to a gene: 5. For the CDR3, the DNA is TGCAGCGTTGGGGACAGGGGGTACGGTGAGCAGTTCTTC. It yields the protein CSVGDRGYGEQFF.

The chain combines TRBV10-1 with TRBJ1-2; a weak D match, TRBD1 (6 bases). This CDR3 comprises 12 residues. The V end lost 6 bases, the J end lost 8 bases, and 13 bases lay between the germline ends. CDR1 and CDR2 from the germline V gene are WNHNN and SYGVQD (reference sequence). The chain's CDR3 is CASRGGLGGYTF. In DNA form, the CDR3 reads TGCGCCAGCAGAGGGGGGCTGGGGGGCTACACCTTC.

The chain joins TRBV7-9 to TRBJ1-4; D is ambiguous. The CDR3 is 15 amino acids. Trimming took 2 bases from V and 2 from J, leaving 9 bases between them. Germline V lookup: CDR1 SEHNR, CDR2 FQNEAQ (reference sequence). CDR3 in DNA: TGTGCCAGCAGCTTACACCGAGACACTAATGAAAAACTGTTTTTT. Protein sequence: CASSLHRDTNEKLFF.

As for this clonotype: The CDR3 end shows no conserved phenylalanine or tryptophan, and so a read error is likely. The genes are TRBV2 and TRBJ1-6, with 11 positions matching TRBD1. The V gene end was trimmed by 6 bases and the J gene end by 8 bases; junction bases not matched to a gene: 3. This CDR3 spans 14 amino acids. Germline V lookup: CDR1 SNHLY, CDR2 FYNNEI. In nucleotides, the CDR3 is TGTGCCAGCAGGGACAGGGGGCTTGATTCACCCCTCCACCTT. Its translation: CASRDRGLDSPLHL.

This clonotype is categorized as medium-sized. The gene calls are TRBV29-1 and TRBJ1-3, with D tentatively TRBD1 (6 bases). V lost 6 bases and J lost 4, with 16 bases in between. Germline CDR1 SQVTM, CDR2 ANQGSEA. The CDR3 has 14 residues. The CDR3, as DNA: TGCAGCGTAGCCGGGACACGGGAAGGAAACACCATATATTTT. Translation: CSVAGTREGNTIYF. The variable domain in full, completed from reference TRBV29-1 and TRBJ1-3, reads SAVISQKPSRDICQRGTSLTIQCQVDSQVTMMFWYRQQPGQSLTLIATANQGSEATYESGFVIDKFPISRPNLTFSTLTVSNMSPEDSSIYLCSVAGTREGNTIYFGEGSWLTVV.

In its sample, this clonotype is medium-sized. The chain uses TRBV7-8 and TRBJ2-7; either TRBD1 or TRBD2 may supply D (5 bases each). The CDR3 contains 15 residues. V was cut by 5 bases and J by 0 bases, with 14 bases left in between. Germline lookup yields CDR1 SGHVS and CDR2 FQNEAQ. CDR3 in amino acids: CASSDGTALSYEQYF. For the CDR3, the DNA is TGTGCCAGCAGCGATGGGACGGCGCTCTCCTACGAGCAGTACTTC. The entire variable domain, with the rest obtained from reference TRBV7-8 and TRBJ2-7, is as follows: GAGVSQSPRYKVAKRGQDVALRCDPISGHVSLFWYQQALGQGPEFLTYFQNEAQLDKSGLPSDRFFAERPEGSVSTLKIQRTQQEDSAVYLCASSDGTALSYEQYFGPGTRLTVT.

This clonotype was counted a single time. This sequence joins TRBV19 and TRBJ1-1, with D tentatively TRBD1 (5 bases). Between the trimmed V and J ends, which lost 6 bases and 4 bases, there was a span of 18 bases. The germline V gene has CDR1 LNHDA and CDR2 SQIVND (reference sequence). The CDR3 contains 15 residues. This chain's CDR3 is CASSRGGALGTEAFF. The CDR3 bases are TGTGCCAGTAGCCGCGGAGGGGCCCTGGGCACTGAAGCTTTCTTT.

The rearrangement links TRBV6-5 to TRBJ2-7, with D possibly TRBD1 on 6 matching bases. The CDR3 length is 15 residues. V was trimmed by 6 bases and J by 2 bases, leaving 17 bases between them. CDR1 and CDR2 (germline): MNHEY, SVGAGI. The CDR3 loop reads CASSYREGVAYEQYF. In DNA form, the CDR3 reads TGTGCCAGCAGCTACAGGGAAGGGGTTGCCTACGAGCAGTACTTC.

In this sample, this clonotype turned up many times. The genes are TRBV30 and TRBJ1-1, with no clear D. Germline loops: CDR1 GTSNPN, CDR2 SVGIG (reference sequence). Deletions cut 0 bases from V and 2 bases from J, with 10 bases between. CDR3 length equals 14 residues. CDR3 loop: CAWSVLTPNTEAFF. The DNA of the CDR3 is TGTGCCTGGAGTGTACTTACGCCTAACACTGAAGCTTTCTTT.

By share of the sample, this clonotype is medium-sized. CDR3 in amino acids: CAISGGQGVGGYTF. Here the CDR3 DNA reads TGTGCCATCAGTGGGGGACAGGGGGTAGGCGGCTACACCTTC. The chain links TRBV10-3 to TRBJ1-2; 11 nucleotides agree with TRBD1. The CDR3 is 14 residues long. Germline lookup yields CDR1 ENHRY and CDR2 SYGVKD. The V and J ends lost 4 bases and 8 bases, in that order; junction bases with no gene match: 6.

This clonotype was found once. The rearrangement uses TRBV19 and TRBJ1-5; D is ambiguous. CDR3 length: 15 amino acids. V was pared by 3 bases and J by 0 bases, with 9 bases between. Germline CDR1 is LNHDA and CDR2 is SQIVND (reference sequence). CDR3 residues: CASSIGDYSNQPQHF. CDR3 sequence (DNA): TGTGCCAGTAGTATCGGGGATTATAGCAATCAGCCCCAGCATTTT.